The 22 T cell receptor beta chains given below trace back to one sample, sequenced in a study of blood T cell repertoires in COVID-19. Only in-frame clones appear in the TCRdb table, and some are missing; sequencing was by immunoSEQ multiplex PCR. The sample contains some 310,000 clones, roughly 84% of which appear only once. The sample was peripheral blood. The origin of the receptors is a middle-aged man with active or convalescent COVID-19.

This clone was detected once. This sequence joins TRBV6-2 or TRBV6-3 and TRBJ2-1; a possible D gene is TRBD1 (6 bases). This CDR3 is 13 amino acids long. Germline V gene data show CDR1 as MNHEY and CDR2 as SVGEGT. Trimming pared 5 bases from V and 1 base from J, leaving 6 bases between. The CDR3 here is CASSTGSYNEQFF. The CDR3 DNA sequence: TGTGCCAGCAGTACAGGGTCCTACAATGAGCAGTTCTTC.

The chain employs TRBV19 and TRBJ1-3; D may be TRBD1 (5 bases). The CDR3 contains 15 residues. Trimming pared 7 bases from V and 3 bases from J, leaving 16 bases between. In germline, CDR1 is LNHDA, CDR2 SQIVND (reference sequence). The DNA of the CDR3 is TGTGCCAGTACCCTTCAGGGAACCCTTGGAAACACCATATATTTT. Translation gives CASTLQGTLGNTIYF.

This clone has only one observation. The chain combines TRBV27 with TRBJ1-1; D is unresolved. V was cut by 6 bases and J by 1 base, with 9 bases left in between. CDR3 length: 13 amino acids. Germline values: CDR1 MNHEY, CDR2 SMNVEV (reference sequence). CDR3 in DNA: TGTGCCAGCAGGCAGCGGCCGAACACTGAAGCTTTCTTT. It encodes CASRQRPNTEAFF.

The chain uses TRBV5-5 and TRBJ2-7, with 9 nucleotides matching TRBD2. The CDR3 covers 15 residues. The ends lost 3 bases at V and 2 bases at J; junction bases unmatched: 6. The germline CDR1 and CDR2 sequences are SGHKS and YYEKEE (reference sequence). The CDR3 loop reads CASSSGLAETYEQYF. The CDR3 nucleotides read TGTGCCAGCAGCTCGGGACTAGCAGAGACCTACGAGCAGTACTTC.

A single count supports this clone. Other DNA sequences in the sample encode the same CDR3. This CDR3 reads CASSLGTGTYNEQFF. In nucleotides, the CDR3 is TGCGCCAGCAGCTTGGGGACAGGGACGTACAATGAGCAGTTCTTC. The rearrangement joins TRBV5-1 to TRBJ2-1; 8 bases match TRBD1. Per the germline V gene, CDR1 is SGHRS and CDR2 is YFSETQ. Trimming removed 0 bases from V and 4 bases from J; junction bases left unmatched: 3. This CDR3 is built from 15 residues.

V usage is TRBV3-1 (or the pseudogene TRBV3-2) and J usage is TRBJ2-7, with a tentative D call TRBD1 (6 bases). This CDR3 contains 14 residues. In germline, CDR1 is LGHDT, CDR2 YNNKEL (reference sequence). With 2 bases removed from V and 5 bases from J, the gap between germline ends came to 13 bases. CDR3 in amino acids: CASSQWGREDEQYF. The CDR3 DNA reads TGTGCCAGCAGCCAATGGGGGCGCGAAGACGAGCAGTACTTC.

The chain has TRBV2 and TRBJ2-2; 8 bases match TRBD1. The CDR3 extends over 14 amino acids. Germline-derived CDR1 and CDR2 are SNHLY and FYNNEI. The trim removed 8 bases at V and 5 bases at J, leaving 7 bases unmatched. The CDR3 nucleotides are TGTGCCAGCCATCAGGGGGCGCGGACCGGGGAGCTGTTTTTT. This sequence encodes CASHQGARTGELFF.

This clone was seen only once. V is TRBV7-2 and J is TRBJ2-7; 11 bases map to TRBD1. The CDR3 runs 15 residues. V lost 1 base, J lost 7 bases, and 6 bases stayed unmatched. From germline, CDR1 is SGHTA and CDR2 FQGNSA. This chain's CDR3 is CASSLGTGGWGEQYF. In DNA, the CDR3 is TGTGCCAGCAGCTTAGGGACAGGGGGCTGGGGGGAGCAGTACTTC.

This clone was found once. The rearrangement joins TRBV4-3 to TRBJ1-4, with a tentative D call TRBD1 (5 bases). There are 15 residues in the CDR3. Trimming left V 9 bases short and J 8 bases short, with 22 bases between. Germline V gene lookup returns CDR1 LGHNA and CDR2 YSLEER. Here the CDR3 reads CASKMAPGDSEKLFF. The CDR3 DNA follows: TGCGCCAGTAAAATGGCGCCGGGGGATAGCGAAAAACTGTTTTTT.

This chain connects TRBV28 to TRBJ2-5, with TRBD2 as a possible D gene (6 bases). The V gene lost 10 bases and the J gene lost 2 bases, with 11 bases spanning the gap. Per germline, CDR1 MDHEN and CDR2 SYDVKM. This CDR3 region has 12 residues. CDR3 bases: TGTGCCACCCGGGACTTTCAAGAGACCCAGTACTTC. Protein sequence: CATRDFQETQYF. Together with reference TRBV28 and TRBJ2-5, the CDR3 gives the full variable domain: DVKVTQSSRYLVKRTGEKVFLECVQDMDHENMFWYRQDPGLGLRLIYFSYDVKMKEKGDIPEGYSVSREKKERFSLILESASTNQTSMYLCATRDFQETQYFGPGTRLLVL.

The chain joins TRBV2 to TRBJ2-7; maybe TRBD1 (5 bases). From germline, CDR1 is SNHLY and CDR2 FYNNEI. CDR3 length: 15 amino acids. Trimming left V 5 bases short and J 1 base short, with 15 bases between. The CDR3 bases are TGTGCCAGCAGTCACCAGGGCACCCCATCCTACGAGCAGTACTTC. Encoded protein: CASSHQGTPSYEQYF.

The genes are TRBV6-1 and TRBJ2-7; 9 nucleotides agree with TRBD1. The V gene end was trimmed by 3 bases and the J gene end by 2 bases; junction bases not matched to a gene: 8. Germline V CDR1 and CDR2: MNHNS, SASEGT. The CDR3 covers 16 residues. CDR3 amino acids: CASSDGGDRGTYEQYF. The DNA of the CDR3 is TGTGCCAGCAGTGATGGGGGAGACAGGGGGACCTACGAGCAGTACTTC.

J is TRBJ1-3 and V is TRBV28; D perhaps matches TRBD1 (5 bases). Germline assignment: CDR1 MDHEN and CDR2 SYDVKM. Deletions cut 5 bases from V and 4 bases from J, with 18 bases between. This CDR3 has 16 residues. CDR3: CASSAGIRVTGNTIYF. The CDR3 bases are TGTGCCAGCAGTGCTGGGATCAGGGTGACAGGAAACACCATATATTTT.

DNA for the CDR3: TGTGCCAGCTCACCAACTAGCGGGGGCGACTACAATGAGCAGTTCTTC. This sequence encodes CASSPTSGGDYNEQFF. V and J are TRBV18 and TRBJ2-1, with 11 positions matching TRBD2. With 2 bases clipped from V and 3 bases from J, the junction kept 3 bases outside the gene matches. This CDR3 is 16 amino acids long. Germline values: CDR1 KGHSH, CDR2 LQKENI.

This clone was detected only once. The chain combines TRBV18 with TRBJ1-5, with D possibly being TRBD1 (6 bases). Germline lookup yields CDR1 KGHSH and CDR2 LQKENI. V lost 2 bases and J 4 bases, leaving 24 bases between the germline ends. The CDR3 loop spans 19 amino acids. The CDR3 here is CASSPIPYAGTPANQPQHF. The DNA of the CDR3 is TGTGCCAGCTCACCAATCCCCTACGCCGGGACACCTGCTAATCAGCCCCAGCATTTT.

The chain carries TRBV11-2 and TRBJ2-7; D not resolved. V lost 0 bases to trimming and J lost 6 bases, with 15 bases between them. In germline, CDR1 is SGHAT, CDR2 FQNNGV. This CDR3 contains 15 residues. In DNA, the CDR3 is TGTGCCAGCAGCTTAGAGGTGAATCCGTCGGGCGAGCAGTACTTC. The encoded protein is CASSLEVNPSGEQYF.

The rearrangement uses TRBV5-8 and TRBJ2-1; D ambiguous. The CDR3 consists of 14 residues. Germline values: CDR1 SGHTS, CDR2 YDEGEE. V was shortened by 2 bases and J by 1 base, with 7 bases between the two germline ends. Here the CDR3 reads CASSFATSYNEQFF. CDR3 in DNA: TGTGCCAGCAGCTTCGCCACATCCTACAATGAGCAGTTCTTC.

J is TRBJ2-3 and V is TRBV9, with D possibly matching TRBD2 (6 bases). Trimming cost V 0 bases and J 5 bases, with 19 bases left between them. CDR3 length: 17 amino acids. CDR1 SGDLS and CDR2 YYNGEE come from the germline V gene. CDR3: CASSVALGGGPGDTQYF. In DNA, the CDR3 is TGTGCCAGCAGCGTAGCTCTTGGAGGAGGGCCTGGAGATACGCAGTATTTT.

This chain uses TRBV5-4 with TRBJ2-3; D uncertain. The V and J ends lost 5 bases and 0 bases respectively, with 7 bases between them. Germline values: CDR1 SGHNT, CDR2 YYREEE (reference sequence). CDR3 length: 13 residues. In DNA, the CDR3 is TGTGCCAGCAGTTCACAGAGCACAGATACGCAGTATTTT. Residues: CASSSQSTDTQYF.

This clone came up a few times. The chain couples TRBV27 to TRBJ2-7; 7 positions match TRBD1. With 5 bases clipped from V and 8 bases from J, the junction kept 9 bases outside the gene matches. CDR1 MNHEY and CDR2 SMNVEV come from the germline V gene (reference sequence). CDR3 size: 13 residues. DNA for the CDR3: TGTGCCAGCAGTAAGGAGTACAGGGGCAAGCAGTACTTC. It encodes CASSKEYRGKQYF.

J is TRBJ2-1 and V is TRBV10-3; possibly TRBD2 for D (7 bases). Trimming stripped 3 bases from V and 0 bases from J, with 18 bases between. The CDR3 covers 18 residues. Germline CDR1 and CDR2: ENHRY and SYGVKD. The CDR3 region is CAISDLGGGRSSYNEQFF. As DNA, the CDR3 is TGTGCCATCAGTGATCTTGGCGGGGGCCGGAGCTCCTACAATGAGCAGTTCTTC.

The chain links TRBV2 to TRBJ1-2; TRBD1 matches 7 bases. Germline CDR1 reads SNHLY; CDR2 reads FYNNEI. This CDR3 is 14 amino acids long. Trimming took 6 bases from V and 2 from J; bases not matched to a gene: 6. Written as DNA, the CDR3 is TGTGCCAGCAGGGACCTGGGACAGAACTATGGCTACACCTTC. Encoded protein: CASRDLGQNYGYTF.